The rows below give T cell receptor beta chains drawn from one sample of a study of shared clonotypes between healthy human individuals. Using immunoSEQ multiplex PCR, the repertoire was profiled, and TCRdb retains in-frame clones only, with some absent. The sample yields more than 2,000,000 clones, 90% to 95% seen once. Sequencing used naive CD4+ T cells sorted from blood. These receptor sequences come from a young man in good health. Both conserved end residues are part of each CDR3. A D gene is named only where the DNA matches it firmly.

j_call d_call v_call cdr3_aa cdr3_nt
TRBJ1-4 TRBD1 TRBV6-1 CASSVGQQTTNEKLFF TGTGCCAGCAGTGTGGGACAGCAAACAACTAATGAAAAACTGTTTTTT
TRBJ2-3 TRBD2 TRBV28 CAIWGGRTFGTDTQYF TGTGCCATTTGGGGGGGACGGACTTTCGGCACAGATACGCAGTATTTT
TRBJ1-1 - TRBV6-1 CASSEKGGTEAFF TGTGCCAGCAGTGAAAAGGGGGGCACTGAAGCTTTCTTT
TRBJ2-1 - TRBV27 CASSPLGGAGYNEQFF TGTGCCAGCAGTCCCTTGGGCGGAGCCGGCTACAATGAGCAGTTCTTC
TRBJ2-7 - TRBV15 CATSREKGSKQYF TGTGCCACCAGCAGAGAAAAGGGTTCTAAGCAGTACTTC
TRBJ1-3 TRBD1 TRBV25-1 CASSVPGTGGNTIYF TGTGCCAGCAGTGTTCCTGGGACAGGAGGAAACACCATATATTTT
TRBJ2-1 TRBD2 TRBV5-5 CASSLFPGGSNEQFF TGTGCCAGCAGCTTGTTTCCCGGGGGGTCCAATGAGCAGTTCTTC
TRBJ2-1 TRBD2 TRBV7-3 CASSSRTSGGHSYNEQFF TGTGCCAGCAGCTCCAGAACTAGCGGGGGGCACTCCTACAATGAGCAGTTCTTC
TRBJ1-6 - TRBV10-2 CASRAGNSPLHF TGCGCCAGCAGGGCAGGGAATTCACCCCTCCACTTT
TRBJ2-2 - TRBV9 CASSPRGDKNTGELFF TGTGCCAGCAGCCCTCGGGGGGACAAGAACACCGGGGAGCTGTTTTTT
TRBJ2-4 - TRBV30 CAWGGEKAKNIQYF TGTGCCTGGGGTGGGGAAAAAGCCAAAAACATTCAGTACTTC
TRBJ2-7 - TRBV6-5 CASSYSKSSYYEQYF TGTGCCAGCAGTTACTCGAAAAGCAGCTACTACGAGCAGTACTTC